The clone carrying this T cell receptor beta chain has a count of ten or more. Its matching antigen is unknown. Germline V lookup: CDR1 KGHDR, CDR2 SFDVKD. The CDR3 consists of 14 residues. The ends were cut back, 5 bases at V and 3 bases at J, with 12 bases in the middle. These data are taken from a study of response to subunit inactivated influenza vaccine. General observations from the study: Each seasonal influenza vaccination recruits few new T cells, the authors suggested.

TCRdb called the RT-PCR reads again in MiXCR, with one record for every CDR3 protein. In the table there are over 400,000 distinct CDR3 sequences, 9.5% to 13% of which are singletons. The genes are TRBV24-1 and TRBJ2-5; D remains ambiguous. This receptor was identified in a man aged 45-65 years who received an inactivated influenza vaccine. The specimen comprised PBMCs from blood, sampled 45 days after vaccination. CDR3 region: CATSGLAAEETQYF. For the CDR3, the DNA is TGTGCCACCAGTGGATTGGCAGCCGAAGAGACCCAGTACTTC.